One sample yielded the 26 T cell receptor beta chains listed below, sequenced in a study of blood T cells in healthy people across ages. The use of a sample-barcoded 5' primer and a J-beta primer mix characterized a second PCR of about 7 to 12 cycles. TCRdb ran MiXCR on the 5' RACE reads and lists one entry per CDR3 protein. The table lists some 730,000 distinct CDR3 sequences, 20% to 25% of them singletons, with around 21% in the top ten. The sequencing input was blood. These receptors all stem from a man aged 65 to 79 in good health.

This clonotype was detected only a few times. The chain recombines TRBV12-3 or TRBV12-4 with TRBJ2-3, with 7 positions matching TRBD2. The CDR3 length is 16 residues. The V segment lost 6 bases and the J segment 2 bases; nucleotides outside the gene matches: 11. The CDR3 loop is CASSPVGGVNTDTQYF. CDR3 nucleotides: TGTGCCAGCAGCCCCGTTGGGGGGGTCAACACAGATACGCAGTATTTT.

The chain employs TRBV5-1 and TRBJ2-5; tentatively, D is TRBD1 (5 bases). The end of the DNA is better explained by TRBJ2-1, so the J call may be wrong. The CDR3 has 14 amino acids. Germline values: CDR1 SGHRS, CDR2 YFSETQ. CDR3 sequence: CASSLATDLNEQFF. CDR3 DNA sequence: TGCGCCAGCAGCTTGGCGACAGACTTAAATGAGCAGTTCTTC.

This clonotype has just a few counts. In nucleotides, the CDR3 is TGTGCCAGCAGCCAACCAGGGGGGTTGAATGAGCAGTTCTTC. This gives the protein CASSQPGGLNEQFF. The rearrangement joins TRBV3-1 to TRBJ2-1, with D possibly matching TRBD1 (7 bases). This CDR3 has 14 amino acids. In germline, CDR1 is LGHDT, CDR2 YNNKEL (reference sequence). Trimming removed 2 bases at V and 7 bases at J, with 12 bases between.

The V gene is TRBV7-8, the J gene TRBJ1-1, with D possibly being TRBD1 (5 bases). With 5 bases removed from V and 0 bases from J, the gap between germline ends came to 13 bases. Germline CDR1 reads SGHVS; CDR2 reads FQNEAQ. The CDR3 length is 15 residues. In nucleotides, the CDR3 is TGTGCCAGCAGCCCGTACAGGATCATGAACACTGAAGCTTTCTTT. The encoded protein is CASSPYRIMNTEAFF.

This clonotype has only one observation. The V call is TRBV5-1, the J call TRBJ2-1; 8 bases fit TRBD2. TRBJ2-7 matches the DNA end more closely, so the J call is doubtful. The CDR3 runs 15 residues. CDR1 is SGHRS, CDR2 YFSETQ, per germline. The CDR3 spells CASSLELAVNYEQYF. CDR3 nucleotide sequence: TGCGCCAGCAGCTTGGAACTAGCGGTTAACTACGAGCAGTACTTC.

This clonotype turned up a few times. The junction shows a germline mismatch at one end, possibly a read error. This chain joins TRBV5-1 and TRBJ2-7; the D is unclear. Germline assignment: CDR1 SGHRS and CDR2 YFSETQ. The CDR3 has 15 residues. The CDR3: CASSLDYLGPYEQYF. Written as DNA, the CDR3 is TGCGCCAGCAGCTTGGACTACCTGGGTCCCTACGAGCAATACTTC. The full variable domain, in which reference TRBV5-1 and TRBJ2-7 provide the parts outside the CDR3, is KAGVTQTPRYLIKTRGQQVTLSCSPISGHRSVSWYQQTPGQGLQFLFEYFSETQRNKGNFPGRFSGRQFSNSRSEMNVSTLELGDSALYLCASSLDYLGPYEQYFGPGTRLTVT.

V is TRBV9 and J is TRBJ2-4; 11 bases line up with TRBD2. V lost 4 bases and J lost 2; bases outside the gene matches: 11. CDR3 length equals 18 residues. Germline V lookup: CDR1 SGDLS, CDR2 YYNGEE. Here the CDR3 reads CASSPFSTSGVSKNIQYF. The DNA of the CDR3 is TGTGCCAGCAGCCCATTCTCGACTAGCGGGGTCTCCAAAAACATTCAGTACTTC. Looking up the rest from reference TRBV9 and TRBJ2-4 gives the full variable domain: DSGVTQTPKHLITATGQRVTLRCSPRSGDLSVYWYQQSLDQGLQFLIQYYNGEERAKGNILERFSAQQFPDLHSELNLSSLELGDSALYFCASSPFSTSGVSKNIQYFGAGTRLSVL.

The table lists this clonotype with a few counts. This chain connects TRBV20-1 to TRBJ2-1; 9 nucleotides match TRBD1. This CDR3 is built from 13 residues. Per germline, CDR1 DFQATT and CDR2 SNEGSKA (reference sequence). V gave up 6 bases and J gave up 7 bases; unmatched junction bases: 7. For the CDR3, the DNA is TGCAGTGCGATGGGACAGGGAGGGAATGAGCAGTTCTTC. Protein product: CSAMGQGGNEQFF.

The chain links TRBV6-2 or TRBV6-3 to TRBJ1-4; D is perhaps TRBD1 (5 bases). Germline CDR1 reads MNHEY; CDR2 reads SVGEGT. V was clipped by 2 bases and J by 0 bases, with 10 bases between them. CDR3 length: 16 residues. In nucleotides, the CDR3 is TGTGCCAGCAGTTACCGAAAGGGGCCAACTAATGAAAAACTGTTTTTT. Amino acid sequence: CASSYRKGPTNEKLFF.

This clonotype was detected only a few times. The gene calls are TRBV6-4 and TRBJ1-5, with unresolved D. This CDR3 comprises 12 residues. Germline values: CDR1 MRHNA, CDR2 SNTAGT. V was shortened by 7 bases and J by 6 bases, with 10 bases between the two germline ends. CDR3 nucleotide sequence: TGTGCCAGCATTTCTAGCGGTCAGCCCCAGCATTTT. Its protein is CASISSGQPQHF.

This chain connects TRBV24-1 to TRBJ2-7; D ambiguous. The CDR3 has 13 residues. The V gene lost 2 bases and the J gene lost 0 bases, with 4 bases spanning the gap. Per germline, CDR1 KGHDR and CDR2 SFDVKD. The CDR3 loop is CATSDSHSYEQYF. DNA for the CDR3: TGTGCCACCAGTGATTCACACTCCTACGAGCAGTACTTC.

The chain links TRBV5-1 to TRBJ2-2; a weak D match, TRBD2 (7 bases). This CDR3 region has 16 residues. V was pared by 0 bases and J by 4 bases, with 13 bases between. CDR1 and CDR2 from the germline V gene are SGHRS and YFSETQ. Here the CDR3 reads CASSLAVGGPTGELFF. The CDR3 coding sequence is TGCGCCAGCAGCTTGGCCGTCGGGGGGCCCACCGGGGAGCTGTTTTTT. The whole variable domain, remainder taken from reference TRBV5-1 and TRBJ2-2, is KAGVTQTPRYLIKTRGQQVTLSCSPISGHRSVSWYQQTPGQGLQFLFEYFSETQRNKGNFPGRFSGRQFSNSRSEMNVSTLELGDSALYLCASSLAVGGPTGELFFGEGSRLTVL.

There are a few counts of this clonotype. The rearrangement uses TRBV28 and TRBJ2-1; 8 positions match TRBD2. Per the germline V gene, CDR1 is MDHEN and CDR2 is SYDVKM. Trimming took 6 bases from V and 6 from J; bases not matched to a gene: 10. This CDR3 is built from 15 residues. In DNA form, the CDR3 reads TGTGCCAGCAGGCCGGGTAGCGGGGAAGTCAATGAGCAGTTCTTC. This encodes CASRPGSGEVNEQFF.

The rearrangement uses TRBV6-5 and TRBJ2-2; D is unresolved. The germline V gene encodes CDR1 MNHEY and CDR2 SVGAGI. With 2 bases removed from V and 1 base from J, the gap between germline ends came to 14 bases. The CDR3 is 17 residues long. The CDR3 reads CASSYDGVSMNTGELFF. The DNA of the CDR3 is TGTGCCAGCAGTTACGATGGTGTCTCCATGAACACCGGGGAGCTGTTTTTT.

This clonotype was seen a few times. DNA of the CDR3: TGTGCCAGCAGTCCCAGCGGGGGTAGCAATCAGCCCCAGCATTTT. It encodes CASSPSGGSNQPQHF. The V gene is TRBV28, the J gene TRBJ1-5; D is perhaps TRBD1 (5 bases). The CDR3 is 15 residues long. Per germline, CDR1 MDHEN and CDR2 SYDVKM. Trimming removed 5 bases at V and 0 bases at J, with 11 bases between.

A single count supports this clonotype. The rearrangement uses TRBV29-1 and TRBJ1-1, with 11 bases fitting TRBD1. The germline V gene has CDR1 SQVTM and CDR2 ANQGSEA. J was trimmed by 1 base and V by 5 bases; bases with no gene match: 6. The CDR3 is 15 residues long. The CDR3 bases are TGCAGCGTTAGAGGGACAGGGGGTTCGAACACTGAAGCTTTCTTT. This codes for CSVRGTGGSNTEAFF.

In its sample, this clonotype was seen many times. The genes are TRBV28 and TRBJ2-3; TRBD1 matches 7 bases. J gave up 2 bases and V 6 bases, and 5 bases lay outside the gene matches. The germline gives CDR1 MDHEN, CDR2 SYDVKM. The CDR3 length is 14 residues. The CDR3 DNA reads as TGTGCCAGCAGGAGGGGACAGCTCACAGATACGCAGTATTTT. It is translated as CASRRGQLTDTQYF. Looking up the rest from reference TRBV28 and TRBJ2-3 gives the full variable domain: DVKVTQSSRYLVKRTGEKVFLECVQDMDHENMFWYRQDPGLGLRLIYFSYDVKMKEKGDIPEGYSVSREKKERFSLILESASTNQTSMYLCASRRGQLTDTQYFGPGTRLTVL.

The chain joins TRBV6-2 or TRBV6-3 to TRBJ1-2; maybe TRBD1 (6 bases). Germline assignment: CDR1 MNHEY and CDR2 SVGEGT. V was trimmed by 5 bases and J by 7 bases, leaving 20 bases between them. This CDR3 is 15 amino acids long. In DNA, the CDR3 is TGTGCCAGCAGTGCGGGGGCAGGGATAACTTCTGGCTACACCTTC. Translation gives CASSAGAGITSGYTF.

This clonotype was observed many times. The V gene is TRBV6-6, the J gene TRBJ2-1; D ambiguous. This CDR3 is 14 amino acids long. V lost 5 bases, J lost 5 bases, and 13 bases lay in between. The germline V gene has CDR1 MNHNY and CDR2 SVGAGI (reference sequence). Here the CDR3 DNA reads TGTGCCAGCAGTAGATACGACCGGGACAATGAGCAGTTCTTC. This encodes CASSRYDRDNEQFF.

This sequence joins TRBV7-9 and TRBJ2-3, with 10 bases identical to TRBD2. The CDR3 has 18 residues. Trimming at V came to 5 bases and at J to 4 bases, leaving 15 bases not matched to a gene. Per the germline V gene, CDR1 is SEHNR and CDR2 is FQNEAQ (reference sequence). The CDR3 region has the DNA TGTGCCAGCAGCCCCCTAACTCTAGCGGGAGCATCGGCAGATACGCAGTATTTT. Its translation is CASSPLTLAGASADTQYF.

The gene calls are TRBV5-1 and TRBJ2-5; D gene ambiguous. Trimming cost V 0 bases and J 7 bases, with 13 bases left between them. This CDR3 contains 14 residues. Germline CDR1 is SGHRS and CDR2 is YFSETQ. CDR3 in amino acids: CASSLDGPPGTQYF. CDR3 DNA: TGCGCCAGCAGCTTGGATGGACCCCCAGGGACCCAGTACTTC.

The chain combines TRBV9 with TRBJ2-3; D possibly corresponds to TRBD2 (6 bases). The CDR3 runs to 16 residues. Trimming took 0 bases from V and 4 from J, leaving 15 bases between them. Per the germline V gene, CDR1 is SGDLS and CDR2 is YYNGEE. The CDR3 reads CASSVGWWRGADTQYF. In DNA, the CDR3 is TGTGCCAGCAGCGTAGGGTGGTGGCGGGGCGCAGATACGCAGTATTTT.

The CDR3 loop is CASSRQPGLAAYNEQFF. In DNA, the CDR3 is TGTGCCAGCAGCCGACAACCGGGACTAGCGGCATACAATGAGCAGTTCTTC. The chain employs TRBV7-2 and TRBJ2-1, with TRBD2 identical over 11 bases. V was clipped by 5 bases and J by 4 bases; unmatched bases: 10. This CDR3 has 17 residues. Germline values: CDR1 SGHTA, CDR2 FQGNSA.

This clonotype was counted ten times or more. The chain recombines TRBV7-8 with TRBJ2-4; 10 bases align to TRBD2. The germline V gene has CDR1 SGHVS and CDR2 FQNEAQ. The V segment lost 5 bases and the J segment 3 bases; nucleotides outside the gene matches: 4. CDR3 length: 15 residues. Here the CDR3 reads CASSRTSGNKNIQYF. The CDR3 nucleotides are TGTGCCAGCAGCCGGACTAGCGGCAACAAAAACATTCAGTACTTC.

This clonotype was seen a handful of times. This sequence joins TRBV4-2 and TRBJ2-5, with D possibly TRBD1 on 7 matching bases. The DNA end is a closer match to TRBJ2-1, so the J assignment may be wrong. The CDR3 spans 14 residues. Germline CDR1 is LGHNA and CDR2 is YNFKEQ. The CDR3 here is CASSRGTAGNEQFF. The CDR3 bases are TGTGCCAGCAGCCGCGGGACAGCAGGGAATGAGCAGTTCTTC.

The chain combines TRBV6-6 with TRBJ1-5; D is uncertain. The CDR3 contains 13 residues. Trimming took off 6 bases at V and 1 base at J, with 7 bases between the two ends. Per germline, CDR1 MNHNY and CDR2 SVGAGI (reference sequence). The CDR3 protein is CASRPQSNQPQHF. The DNA for the CDR3 is TGTGCCAGCAGACCGCAGAGCAATCAGCCCCAGCATTTT.